The 30 T cell receptor beta chains presented below share a single source sample, sequenced in a study of cytomegalovirus exposure and HLA in healthy donors. Both 60 Vbeta primers and 13 Jbeta primers went into the PCR. Clones were sequenced by immunoSEQ multiplex PCR, and TCRdb holds only the in-frame ones, with some missing. The sample carries over 50,000 clones, 70% to 80% recorded once. Sequencing input: PBMCs. All receptors derive from a man in his fifties in good health and CMV-seropositive.

The rearrangement joins TRBV6-1 to TRBJ2-3; 7 positions match TRBD1. Germline V gene lookup returns CDR1 MNHNS and CDR2 SASEGT. V was clipped by 6 bases and J by 1 base; unmatched bases: 7. The CDR3 loop spans 15 amino acids. CDR3 DNA sequence: TGTGCCAGCAGGTTACAGGGGAGCCGCACAGATACGCAGTATTTT. Its translation: CASRLQGSRTDTQYF.

The rearrangement links TRBV5-8 to TRBJ1-4, with D maybe TRBD1 (5 bases). The CDR3 is 15 residues long. CDR1 is SGHTS, CDR2 YDEGEE, per germline. V was clipped by 3 bases and J by 6 bases, with 15 bases between them. CDR3 bases: TGTGCCAGCAGCTCTTGGAGGGGACGGGATGAAAAACTGTTTTTT. Amino acid sequence: CASSSWRGRDEKLFF.

V is TRBV11-2 and J is TRBJ2-1; TRBD1 might be the D (5 bases). The V gene lost 4 bases and the J gene lost 6 bases, with 16 bases spanning the gap. The CDR3 spans 15 residues. The germline CDR1 and CDR2 sequences are SGHAT and FQNNGV. CDR3 nucleotides: TGTGCCAGCAGCTCGATAGGGGCCATAGGCAATGAGCAGTTCTTC. Amino acids: CASSSIGAIGNEQFF.

This clone was seen a handful of times. V gene TRBV28 combines with J gene TRBJ2-7; 13 bases agree with TRBD2. Germline CDR1 reads MDHEN; CDR2 reads SYDVKM. With 6 bases clipped from V and 5 bases from J, the junction kept 7 bases outside the gene matches. The CDR3 spans 15 residues. The CDR3 coding sequence is TGTGCCAGCAGACGGACTAGCGGGAGAGAACACGAGCAGTACTTC. Translation gives CASRRTSGREHEQYF.

In the case of this clone: At one boundary the junction diverges from the germline segment, which might be a read error. The chain carries TRBV29-1 and TRBJ2-5, with TRBD1 as a possible D gene (6 bases). The CDR3 sequence is 12 residues long. Germline values: CDR1 SQVTM, CDR2 ANQGSEA. This chain's CDR3 is CSAEVGAQTQYF. Here the CDR3 DNA reads TGCAGCGCTGAAGTGGGGGCGCAGACCCAGTACTTC. The whole variable domain, remainder taken from reference TRBV29-1 and TRBJ2-5, is SAVISQKPSRDICQRGTSLTIQCQVDSQVTMMFWYRQQPGQSLTLIATANQGSEATYESGFVIDKFPISRPNLTFSTLTVSNMSPEDSSIYLCSAEVGAQTQYFGPGTRLLVL.

The CDR3 reads CASSLGGGGEQYF. The CDR3 DNA reads as TGTGCCAGCAGCTTGGGAGGGGGAGGCGAGCAGTACTTC. The chain links TRBV7-9 to TRBJ2-5; a weak D match, TRBD2 (7 bases). The end of the DNA fits TRBJ2-7 better, so the J call may be wrong. The CDR3 totals 13 residues. Germline V CDR1 and CDR2: SEHNR, FQNEAQ (reference sequence).

This clone was seen more than once but under ten times. With a much larger clone just one base away, this may be a read error. This sequence joins TRBV4-1 and TRBJ2-7, with D unclear. There are 16 residues in the CDR3. Germline V gives CDR1 MGHRA, CDR2 YSYEKL. For the CDR3, the DNA is TGCGACAGCAGCCAAGAAGCAGGAAAATGCTACTACGAGCAGTACTTC. Translated, it gives CDSSQEAGKCYYEQYF.

About this clone itself: A read error is the likely source, as a far larger clone sits one nucleotide away. The gene calls are TRBV4-3 and TRBJ2-7; tentatively, D is TRBD2 (5 bases). This CDR3 has 16 residues. V was cut by 0 bases and J by 3 bases, with 15 bases left in between. From germline, CDR1 is LGHNA and CDR2 YSLEER. This CDR3 reads CASSQEGGKGYYEQYF. The CDR3 region has the DNA TGCGCCAGCAGCCAAGAAGGAGGAAAAGGCTACTACGAGCAGTACTTC.

Remarks on this clone: One end of the junction varies from germline; a read error may be responsible. Other nucleotide sequences in the sample specify the same CDR3. The chain combines TRBV28 with TRBJ2-1; D unresolved. The CDR3 extends over 17 amino acids. Germline V gene sequence: CDR1 MDHEN, CDR2 SYDVKM. The CDR3 region is CASSLEPIDGYYNAQFF. For the CDR3, the DNA is TGTGCCAGCAGTTTGGAGCCCATAGACGGCTATTACAATGCGCAGTTCTTC.

This clone has just a few counts. The rearrangement links TRBV7-8 to TRBJ2-4; TRBD1 matches 7 bases. This CDR3 spans 14 amino acids. CDR1 and CDR2 (germline): SGHVS, FQNEAQ. The junction had 5 bases not matched to a gene; V was cut back by 1 base and J by 8 bases. The DNA of the CDR3 is TGTGCCAGCAGCTTAGGAGGTCAGGGGGACATTCAGTACTTC. Protein: CASSLGGQGDIQYF. The variable domain in full, with the rest retrieved from reference TRBV7-8 and TRBJ2-4, is GAGVSQSPRYKVAKRGQDVALRCDPISGHVSLFWYQQALGQGPEFLTYFQNEAQLDKSGLPSDRFFAERPEGSVSTLKIQRTQQEDSAVYLCASSLGGQGDIQYFGAGTRLSVL.

The rearrangement joins TRBV5-5 to TRBJ2-7; D might be TRBD2 (7 bases). CDR3 length equals 17 residues. Germline lookup yields CDR1 SGHKS and CDR2 YYEKEE (reference sequence). Trimming took off 0 bases at V and 5 bases at J, with 21 bases between the two ends. The DNA for the CDR3 is TGTGCCAGCAGCTTGGGGGGGGGCAGACGGGAACCCCACGAGCAGTACTTC. Translated: CASSLGGGRREPHEQYF. Combining the CDR3 with reference TRBV5-5 and TRBJ2-7 gives the whole variable domain DAGVTQSPTHLIKTRGQQVTLRCSPISGHKSVSWYQQVLGQGPQFIFQYYEKEERGRGNFPDRFSARQFPNYSSELNVNALLLGDSALYLCASSLGGGRREPHEQYFGPGTRLTVT.

V usage is TRBV4-3 and J usage is TRBJ1-5; 8 bases fit TRBD1. CDR1 LGHNA and CDR2 YSLEER come from the germline V gene. CDR3 length: 14 residues. The junction had 4 bases not matched to a gene; V was cut back by 3 bases and J by 6 bases. CDR3 sequence reads: CASSHQGAGQPQHF. CDR3 sequence (DNA): TGCGCCAGCAGCCATCAGGGGGCGGGTCAGCCCCAGCATTTT.

This clone has a handful of counts. The CDR3 is CASSPPNDRGTQYF. The CDR3 DNA reads as TGTGCCAGCTCACCACCGAACGATCGAGGGACCCAGTACTTC. V is TRBV18 and J is TRBJ2-5; no clear D. The V gene lost 0 bases and the J gene lost 7 bases, with 12 bases spanning the gap. Germline assignment: CDR1 KGHSH and CDR2 LQKENI. This CDR3 region has 14 residues.

The chain uses TRBV6-5 and TRBJ2-7; D might be TRBD1 (6 bases). CDR3 length: 13 amino acids. Germline V gene data show CDR1 as MNHEY and CDR2 as SVGAGI. The ends were cut back, 6 bases at V and 2 bases at J, with 11 bases in the middle. In DNA, the CDR3 is TGTGCCAGCAGCTTGGACAGTACCTACGAGCAGTACTTC. Amino acids: CASSLDSTYEQYF.

This chain uses TRBV14 with TRBJ2-3, with 15 bases that match TRBD2. The length of the CDR3 is 20 residues. J gave up 4 bases and V 2 bases, and 13 bases lay outside the gene matches. Germline assignment: CDR1 SGHDN and CDR2 FVKESK. Written as DNA, the CDR3 is TGTGCCAGCAGCCAACGAGCCTACCCCGGGACTAGCGGGGGGCCAGATACGCAGTATTTT. Protein: CASSQRAYPGTSGGPDTQYF.

A few counts support this clone. This chain uses TRBV7-2 with TRBJ1-2, with 7 bases matching TRBD1. Germline CDR1 is SGHTA and CDR2 is FQGNSA. The V and J ends lost 6 bases and 8 bases, in that order; junction bases with no gene match: 9. The CDR3 length is 13 residues. This CDR3 is CASSLTGDPGYTF. For the CDR3, the DNA is TGTGCCAGCAGTTTAACAGGGGATCCGGGCTACACCTTC.

The chain recombines TRBV18 with TRBJ2-7; TRBD2 might be the D (5 bases). The CDR3 has 14 amino acids. Trimming took off 3 bases at V and 1 base at J, with 10 bases between the two ends. Germline values: CDR1 KGHSH, CDR2 LQKENI. CDR3 sequence (DNA): TGTGCCAGCTCACCGCCGGGGAAGTCCTACGAGCAGTACTTC. It translates to CASSPPGKSYEQYF.

As for this clone: Within the sample, other DNA sequences also encode this same CDR3. This chain joins TRBV30 and TRBJ1-6; 9 bases are shared with TRBD1. Trimming cost V 3 bases and J 5 bases; bases outside gene matches: 2. Germline V gene lookup returns CDR1 GTSNPN and CDR2 SVGIG (reference sequence). This CDR3 is built from 14 residues. The CDR3 region is CAWRRTGDNSPLHF. The CDR3 bases are TGTGCCTGGAGGAGGACAGGGGATAATTCACCCCTCCACTTT.

As concerns this clone: Other DNA sequences in this specimen translate into the identical CDR3. This rearrangement joins TRBV4-1 to TRBJ2-3; 10 bases align to TRBD2. Germline CDR1 is MGHRA and CDR2 is YSYEKL. V was pared by 2 bases and J by 1 base, with 6 bases of the junction left unmatched. The CDR3 runs 17 residues. As DNA, the CDR3 is TGCGCCAGCAGCCAAACCGGGACTAGCGCGGGCACAGATACGCAGTATTTT. Amino acid sequence: CASSQTGTSAGTDTQYF.

The rearrangement uses TRBV19 and TRBJ2-7, with 7 bases lining up with TRBD2. V shed 3 bases and J 3 bases; nucleotides not matched to a gene: 8. This CDR3 is 15 amino acids long. CDR1 and CDR2 from the germline V gene are LNHDA and SQIVND (reference sequence). CDR3 amino acids: CASSIVPSGDYEQYF. The CDR3 DNA is TGTGCCAGTAGTATCGTACCTAGCGGCGACTACGAGCAGTACTTC.

V usage is TRBV6-5 and J usage is TRBJ1-1; 9 positions match TRBD1. Germline V gene sequence: CDR1 MNHEY, CDR2 SVGAGI. The CDR3 is 12 residues long. Trimming cost V 6 bases and J 5 bases; bases outside gene matches: 1. As DNA, the CDR3 is TGTGCCAGCAGGACAGGGGGGACTGAAGCTTTCTTT. Its translation is CASRTGGTEAFF.

This clone is a singleton in its sample. The genes are TRBV7-2 and TRBJ2-7, with 7 bases lining up with TRBD1. With 5 bases clipped from V and 3 bases from J, the junction kept 13 bases outside the gene matches. The CDR3 consists of 16 residues. CDR1 is SGHTA and CDR2 is FQGNSA in the germline V gene. This CDR3 reads CASSRRPGTVIYEQYF. CDR3 DNA: TGTGCCAGCAGCCGGCGACCCGGGACAGTCATCTACGAGCAGTACTTC.

This clone was seen more than once but under ten times. The chain combines TRBV28 with TRBJ1-2; D might be TRBD1 (6 bases). Germline V gives CDR1 MDHEN, CDR2 SYDVKM. This CDR3 has 13 amino acids. Trimming removed 5 bases from V and 1 base from J, with 8 bases in between. CDR3 bases: TGTGCCAGCAGTGAACAGGGTAACTATGGCTACACCTTC. This sequence encodes CASSEQGNYGYTF.

The rearrangement links TRBV25-1 to TRBJ1-1; D is unresolved. The germline V gene has CDR1 MGHDK and CDR2 SYGVNS. The V end was cut by 4 bases, the J end by 10 bases, with 10 bases between. This CDR3 is built from 11 residues. CDR3 nucleotides: TGTGCCAGCAGTGTTGCGGGTCGAGCTTTCTTT. Protein product: CASSVAGRAFF.

The V and J genes are TRBV6-5 and TRBJ2-7, with 8 bases lining up with TRBD2. The CDR3 has 14 amino acids. Germline V gene sequence: CDR1 MNHEY, CDR2 SVGAGI. V trimming: 7 bases; J trimming: 3 bases; junction bases outside the gene matches: 8. The CDR3 DNA reads as TGTGCCAGCAAACTAGCGGCACACGTCTACGAGCAGTACTTC. It translates to CASKLAAHVYEQYF.

This clone appeared a few times. This chain connects TRBV9 to TRBJ1-4; D is undetermined. V was trimmed by 4 bases and J by 5 bases, leaving 12 bases between them. The germline gives CDR1 SGDLS, CDR2 YYNGEE. This CDR3 is 14 amino acids long. CDR3 coding DNA: TGTGCCAGCAGCCCCACGGGGATGAATGAAAAACTGTTTTTT. Translation gives CASSPTGMNEKLFF.

This chain uses TRBV7-9 with TRBJ1-1; 7 bases are shared with TRBD1. The CDR3 spans 15 residues. Looked up from germline, CDR1 is SEHNR and CDR2 is FQNEAQ (reference sequence). V lost 5 bases, J lost 0 bases, and 6 bases stayed unmatched. CDR3 residues: CASSQRGQLNTEAFF. CDR3 sequence (DNA): TGTGCCAGCAGCCAAAGGGGACAGTTGAACACTGAAGCTTTCTTT.

The genes are TRBV13 and TRBJ2-7; 9 bases map to TRBD1. Trimming at V came to 1 base and at J to 5 bases, leaving 12 bases not matched to a gene. The CDR3 spans 17 residues. CDR1 and CDR2 (germline): PRHDT, FYEKMQ (reference sequence). CDR3 in DNA: TGTGCCAGCAGCTTAGTCGGGACAGGGAATAGGTTTCACGAGCAGTACTTC. Translated, it gives CASSLVGTGNRFHEQYF.

This chain connects TRBV25-1 to TRBJ2-7; D might be TRBD2 (5 bases). From germline, CDR1 is MGHDK and CDR2 SYGVNS. This CDR3 region has 15 residues. V was clipped by 4 bases and J by 0 bases, with 13 bases between them. Here the CDR3 reads CASSGTEVSSYEQYF. Here the CDR3 DNA reads TGTGCCAGCAGTGGGACGGAGGTTAGCTCCTACGAGCAGTACTTC.

V is TRBV5-1 and J is TRBJ1-2, with TRBD1 matching 8 bases. CDR1 SGHRS and CDR2 YFSETQ come from the germline V gene. J lost 4 bases, V lost 1 base, and 12 bases had no gene match. The CDR3 covers 17 residues. CDR3 coding DNA: TGCGCCAGCAGCTTGACACCTTCCGGGACAGGAACCTATGGCTACACCTTC. Its protein is CASSLTPSGTGTYGYTF.